This T cell receptor beta chain was identified in a study of coeliac disease. Whole-study findings and limits: Of coeliac lamina propria samples, about 50% of the 18 held published gliadin-specific TRB sequences, versus 1 of 6 controls. Few TRB amino acid sequences were shared between samples; most were unique.

Looked up from germline, CDR1 is SGHRS and CDR2 is YFSETQ. The CDR3 has 18 residues. Trimming at V came to 4 bases and at J to 4 bases, leaving 12 bases not matched to a gene. Some clones are missing from TCRdb's copy, which holds only in-frame ones; the method was immunoSEQ multiplex PCR. The table includes a few thousand clones, roughly 74% detected once. With regard to this clone: Its cognate antigen is unknown.

The clonotype originates from a woman aged 18 to 35 with active celiac disease. The chain employs TRBV5-1 and TRBJ2-1, with 12 bases lining up with TRBD2. The sequencing input was lamina propria lymphocytes from the gut. CDR3 DNA: TGCGCCAGCAGCCTAACCTCCTCCGGGACTAGCGGGTACAATGAGCAGTTCTTC. Translation gives CASSLTSSGTSGYNEQFF.